The 15 T cell receptor beta chains below all came from one sample that was sequenced in a study of radiotherapy plus CTLA-4 blockade in lung cancer. Here immunoSEQ multiplex PCR was the method, and the copy in TCRdb shows in-frame clones only, minus some. Of more than 40,000 clones in the sample, approximately 70% are singletons; the top ten hold 3.5%. This material consisted of peripheral blood, taken from a patient treated with radiotherapy plus ipilimumab. Source of these receptors: a human donor with non-small cell lung cancer who had a complete response to radiotherapy plus ipilimumab.

The gene calls are TRBV9 and TRBJ1-3; D is ambiguous. From germline, CDR1 is SGDLS and CDR2 YYNGEE. The germline V and J ends were trimmed by 1 base and 0 bases, with 5 bases remaining between them. This CDR3 comprises 14 residues. The CDR3 loop reads CASSVQSSGNTIYF. CDR3 nucleotide sequence: TGTGCCAGCAGCGTACAGTCCTCTGGAAACACCATATATTTT.

The chain carries TRBV15 and TRBJ1-5; 7 bases are shared with TRBD1. Germline V gene data show CDR1 as LNHNV and CDR2 as YYDKDF (reference sequence). The CDR3 consists of 17 residues. Trimming took 1 base from V and 2 from J; bases not matched to a gene: 8. CDR3 loop: CATSRGTGRGGNQPQHF. CDR3 nucleotides: TGTGCCACCAGCAGAGGGACAGGCCGAGGTGGCAATCAGCCCCAGCATTTT.

The chain joins TRBV28 to TRBJ2-6, with D possibly matching TRBD2 (7 bases). Germline V gene lookup returns CDR1 MDHEN and CDR2 SYDVKM. The V gene lost 6 bases and the J gene lost 1 base, with 19 bases spanning the gap. The CDR3 extends over 18 amino acids. DNA for the CDR3: TGTGCCAGCAGAGGTCCGGGGGGCCATCTGTCTGGGGCCAACGTCCTGACTTTC. This gives the protein CASRGPGGHLSGANVLTF.

The rearrangement uses TRBV6-6 and TRBJ2-2; D is undetermined. The V end was cut by 4 bases, the J end by 6 bases, with 6 bases between. The CDR3 runs 12 residues. The germline CDR1 and CDR2 sequences are MNHNY and SVGAGI (reference sequence). The CDR3 DNA reads as TGTGCCAGCAGTTTCTTCCCCGGGGAGCTGTTTTTT. This sequence encodes CASSFFPGELFF.

This clone was counted a few times. The gene calls are TRBV5-5 and TRBJ2-5; D remains ambiguous. The germline V gene has CDR1 SGHKS and CDR2 YYEKEE (reference sequence). Trimming took off 0 bases at V and 2 bases at J, with 8 bases between the two ends. The CDR3 loop spans 14 amino acids. This CDR3 reads CASSLVSRQETQYF. The CDR3 DNA follows: TGTGCCAGCAGCTTGGTCTCTAGGCAAGAGACCCAGTACTTC.

The V and J genes are TRBV15 and TRBJ1-2, with 7 positions matching TRBD1. In germline, CDR1 is LNHNV, CDR2 YYDKDF (reference sequence). This CDR3 has 18 residues. The J segment lost 7 bases and the V segment lost 3 bases, leaving 20 bases of the junction unmatched. This CDR3 reads CATSRDLGGLIYSPGYTF. The CDR3 DNA is TGTGCCACCAGCAGGGACCTAGGGGGCCTGATATATAGTCCTGGCTACACCTTC.

V gene TRBV6-1 combines with J gene TRBJ1-1, with 9 bases aligning to TRBD1. The CDR3 spans 12 residues. The V gene end was trimmed by 5 bases and the J gene end by 9 bases; junction bases not matched to a gene: 4. Germline V gives CDR1 MNHNS, CDR2 SASEGT. CDR3 in amino acids: CASSSTGGQAFF. CDR3 bases: TGTGCCAGCAGTTCGACAGGGGGGCAAGCTTTCTTT.

Here the CDR3 reads CASSVGPNEKLFF. CDR3 sequence (DNA): TGTGCCAGCAGCGTAGGGCCTAATGAAAAACTGTTTTTT. This chain joins TRBV9 and TRBJ1-4; no definite D call. CDR3 length: 13 amino acids. The V end was cut by 0 bases, the J end by 3 bases, with 3 bases between. Germline V gene lookup returns CDR1 SGDLS and CDR2 YYNGEE.

J is TRBJ2-5 and V is TRBV6-6; a weak D match, TRBD1 (5 bases). The DNA matches TRBJ2-7 better at its end, which makes the J call doubtful. The germline gives CDR1 MNHNY, CDR2 SVGAGI (reference sequence). The CDR3 is 11 residues long. DNA of the CDR3: TGTGCCAGCAGGGATAGGGGCGAGCAGTACTTC. It codes for CASRDRGEQYF.

V gene TRBV29-1 combines with J gene TRBJ2-5, with D possibly being TRBD2 (6 bases). The DNA matches TRBJ2-7 better at its end, which makes the J call doubtful. Per germline, CDR1 SQVTM and CDR2 ANQGSEA. The length of the CDR3 is 14 residues. CDR3 residues: CSVFLALSSYEQYF. The CDR3 bases are TGCAGCGTTTTTCTAGCGTTGAGCTCCTACGAGCAGTACTTC.

The table lists this clone with a count of one. A read error may account for a junction end that differs from germline. This chain links TRBV5-1 with TRBJ2-1; a possible D gene is TRBD1 (5 bases). Germline V gene data show CDR1 as SGHRS and CDR2 as YFSETQ. The CDR3 extends over 15 amino acids. CDR3 sequence (DNA): TGCGCCAGCAGCCCAAGAACAGGATACTACAATGGGCAGTTCTTC. This codes for CASSPRTGYYNGQFF. Variable domain in full (rest from reference TRBV5-1 and TRBJ2-1): KAGVTQTPRYLIKTRGQQVTLSCSPISGHRSVSWYQQTPGQGLQFLFEYFSETQRNKGNFPGRFSGRQFSNSRSEMNVSTLELGDSALYLCASSPRTGYYNGQFFGPGTRLTVL.

By frequency in the sample, this clone is medium-sized (0.01 to 0.1%). This rearrangement joins TRBV9 to TRBJ2-7, with 9 bases matching TRBD1. J was trimmed by 5 bases and V by 0 bases; bases with no gene match: 9. The CDR3 loop spans 16 amino acids. From germline, CDR1 is SGDLS and CDR2 YYNGEE. The DNA for the CDR3 is TGTGCCAGCAGCGTAGGTGGGACAGGGTCCTTTGACGAGCAGTACTTC. This translates into CASSVGGTGSFDEQYF. Complete variable domain (other parts from reference TRBV9 and TRBJ2-7): DSGVTQTPKHLITATGQRVTLRCSPRSGDLSVYWYQQSLDQGLQFLIQYYNGEERAKGNILERFSAQQFPDLHSELNLSSLELGDSALYFCASSVGGTGSFDEQYFGPGTRLTVT.

The chain recombines TRBV7-2 with TRBJ2-7; no clear D gene. Germline values: CDR1 SGHTA, CDR2 FQGNSA. The V end was cut by 5 bases, the J end by 5 bases, with 19 bases between. This CDR3 has 15 amino acids. This CDR3 reads CASSEPFSAKNEQYF. The CDR3 DNA reads as TGTGCCAGCAGCGAGCCTTTCAGCGCCAAGAACGAGCAGTACTTC.

This clone turned up a few times. The chain recombines TRBV6-6 with TRBJ1-3; 8 bases are shared with TRBD1. The CDR3 sequence is 16 residues long. In germline, CDR1 is MNHNY, CDR2 SVGAGI (reference sequence). The V gene end was trimmed by 0 bases and the J gene end by 4 bases; junction bases not matched to a gene: 5. For the CDR3, the DNA is TGTGCCAGCAGTTACTCCGGGACAGGCTCAGGAAACACCATATATTTT. Residues: CASSYSGTGSGNTIYF.

The rearrangement links TRBV5-1 to TRBJ2-7; D is perhaps TRBD1 (6 bases). The CDR3 totals 15 residues. V lost 4 bases to trimming and J lost 2 bases, with 16 bases between them. Germline V gives CDR1 SGHRS, CDR2 YFSETQ. The CDR3 nucleotides read TGCGCCAGCAGCAACTTCCCCAGGGGAACCTACGAGCAGTACTTC. It specifies CASSNFPRGTYEQYF.